These T cell receptor beta chains were read from a single sample in a study of blood T cells in healthy people across ages. TCRdb itself ran the 5' RACE reads through MiXCR, one entry per CDR3 protein. The repertoire consists of approximately 700,000 distinct CDR3 sequences, with about 32% occurring once and the leading ten covering 15%. Sequencing input: blood. The receptors derive from a woman older than 75 in good health. Both conserved end residues are part of each CDR3. The D gene is left open where the match is weak. The size field is filled for only some rows; it gives once, few, many or a size class.

v_gene,j_gene,d_gene,abundance,CDR3nt,CDR3aa
TRBV11-2,TRBJ2-1,TRBD2,NA,TGTGCCAGCAGCTTGGGCGGGGGGCTTGAGAATGAGCAGTTCTTC,CASSLGGGLENEQFF
TRBV18,TRBJ1-5,TRBD1,few,TGTGCCAGCTCACCCCCGGGACAGGCGGCAGGCAATCAGCCCCAGCATTTT,CASSPPGQAAGNQPQHF
TRBV5-1,TRBJ1-6,NA,NA,TGCGCCAGCAGCTTGTGGGAGGTAAATTCACCCCTCCACTTT,CASSLWEVNSPLHF
TRBV6-6,TRBJ1-6,TRBD1,few,TGTGCCAGCAGTTACGGGACAGGGAGTTCACCCCTCCACTTT,CASSYGTGSSPLHF
TRBV3-1,TRBJ2-2,NA,many,TGTGCCAGCAGCACACTGTCGGGCACCGGGGAGCTGTTTTTT,CASSTLSGTGELFF
TRBV5-1,TRBJ1-5,NA,NA,TGCGCCAGCGCTTGGGGGCAGAATCAGCCCCAGCATTTT,CASAWGQNQPQHF
TRBV20-1,TRBJ2-3,NA,many,TGCAGTGCTTGGGACTCTAGGACAGATACGCAGTATTTT,CSAWDSRTDTQYF
TRBV10-3,TRBJ1-5,NA,many,TGTGCCATCAGTGAGTCGCGGGGTAGCAATCAGCCCCAGCATTTT,CAISESRGSNQPQHF
TRBV2,TRBJ1-1,NA,NA,TGTGCCAGCAGTGTATCTTTCAGGGTCGGCACTGAAGCTTTCTTT,CASSVSFRVGTEAFF
TRBV28,TRBJ2-5,NA,many,TGTGCCAGCAGCCATCAGCAAAGGGGAGAGACCCAGTACTTC,CASSHQQRGETQYF
TRBV7-7,TRBJ2-1,NA,many,TGTGCTAGCAGCCGATCAGGTGGGGAGCAGTTCTTC,CASSRSGGEQFF
TRBV7-3,TRBJ1-2,TRBD1,many,TGTGCCAGCAGCTTAGCGGCAGGGGGCCCCTATGGCTACACCTTC,CASSLAAGGPYGYTF